This T cell receptor beta chain stems from a study of cytomegalovirus exposure and HLA in healthy donors. 13 Jbeta primers and 60 Vbeta primers were used for the PCR. Produced via immunoSEQ multiplex PCR; TCRdb's table is partial and in-frame only. The sample has approximately 130,000 clones, roughly 9% seen once; the top ten hold approximately 6.6%. This clone was detected only a few times. The antigen remains unidentified. Study-wide results and limits: The study had only CMV serostatus as immune exposure information. Sequence variants that were highly shared formed a cluster that was likely a sequencing artifact. Reports showed the classifier diagnosing cytomegalovirus status with high specificity and sensitivity. Exclusion applied to some V segments, including TRBV6-2 and TRBV6-3, as they were indistinguishable.

Germline V gives CDR1 MNHEY, CDR2 SVGAGI. The J segment lost 3 bases and the V segment lost 0 bases, leaving 4 bases of the junction unmatched. There are 15 residues in the CDR3. The receptor's source is a woman aged 35 to 49 in good health and CMV-seropositive. The gene calls are TRBV6-5 and TRBJ1-1; 7 nucleotides line up with TRBD1. The sequenced material came from PBMCs. Written as DNA, the CDR3 is TGTGCCAGCAGTTACTCTACAGGGGTGGACACTGAAGCTTTCTTT. This sequence encodes CASSYSTGVDTEAFF.